The clone carrying this TCR beta chain was observed a single time. Unique molecular identifiers were incorporated during preparation of the TCRbeta library. TCRdb fed the PCR reads into MiXCR, producing one record per CDR3 protein. This table has some 500,000 distinct CDR3 sequences, 30% to 35% appearing once. The data stem from a study of T-cell reconstitution after alpha-beta-depleted transplantation in children. The receptor comes from a human donor who donated a stem cell graft to a child with aplastic anemia. The specimen was PBMCs from the stem cell graft donor, collected from the stem cell graft.

CDR3 protein: CASSPAGPELGGYTF. The CDR3 nucleotides read TGTGCCAGCAGTCCAGCGGGCCCCGAACTAGGGGGCTACACCTTC. The chain links TRBV28 to TRBJ1-2; D remains ambiguous. CDR1 MDHEN and CDR2 SYDVKM come from the germline V gene. V dropped 5 bases and J dropped 8 bases, with 21 bases sitting between them. CDR3 length equals 15 residues.